A single sample is the source of the 21 T cell receptor beta chains below, sequenced in a study of shared clonotypes between healthy human individuals. Libraries were prepared by immunoSEQ multiplex PCR; TCRdb keeps only in-frame clonotypes and omits some of them. The table records 110,000 or so clones, around 68% of them present only once. Sequenced: memory CD8+ T cells sorted from blood. This sample's subset: CD45RO+ cells pooled with CCR7-negative TemRA cells. Receptors originate from a woman younger than 45 in good health.

This clone came up a few times. This chain links TRBV27 with TRBJ2-7; 9 bases are a match to TRBD2. Germline CDR1 is MNHEY and CDR2 is SMNVEV (reference sequence). The length of the CDR3 is 15 residues. Trimming took 5 bases from V and 7 from J; bases not matched to a gene: 12. CDR3 coding DNA: TGTGCCAGCAGTAAGGACGGTAGGCTAGCGGGGGAGCAGTACTTC. Protein product: CASSKDGRLAGEQYF.

The chain combines TRBV11-2 with TRBJ2-1; maybe TRBD2 (5 bases). V lost 5 bases and J 0 bases, leaving 11 bases between the germline ends. The germline CDR1 and CDR2 sequences are SGHAT and FQNNGV. The CDR3 totals 15 residues. The CDR3 region has the DNA TGTGCCAGCAGCGGAGGCTTGTTCTCCTACAATGAGCAGTTCTTC. Translating gives CASSGGLFSYNEQFF.

This clone was detected a few times. The rearrangement uses TRBV11-2 and TRBJ1-2; 7 nucleotides align to TRBD1. CDR1 is SGHAT, CDR2 FQNNGV, per germline. The V gene end was trimmed by 4 bases and the J gene end by 6 bases; junction bases not matched to a gene: 11. There are 15 residues in the CDR3. CDR3 protein: CASSSTHRGRDGYTF. CDR3 in DNA: TGTGCCAGCAGCTCGACGCACAGGGGCCGAGATGGCTACACCTTC. Combining the CDR3 with reference TRBV11-2 and TRBJ1-2 gives the whole variable domain EAGVAQSPRYKIIEKRQSVAFWCNPISGHATLYWYQQILGQGPKLLIQFQNNGVVDDSQLPKDRFSAERLKGVDSTLKIQPAKLEDSAVYLCASSSTHRGRDGYTFGSGTRLTVV.

The chain joins TRBV5-1 to TRBJ2-3, with D possibly being TRBD2 (5 bases). Germline V CDR1 and CDR2: SGHRS, YFSETQ. V gave up 0 bases and J gave up 5 bases, with 10 bases separating them. The CDR3 consists of 14 residues. CDR3 coding DNA: TGCGCCAGCAGCTTGGGGACCGGAGGAGATACGCAGTATTTT. Its translation: CASSLGTGGDTQYF.

Concerning this clone itself: Just one base apart from a much larger clone, this may be a read error. The chain joins TRBV4-1 to TRBJ2-1, with 9 bases identical to TRBD2. CDR1 is MGHRA and CDR2 is YSYEKL in the germline V gene. The CDR3 runs 16 residues. Trimming cost V 1 base and J 10 bases; bases outside gene matches: 11. CDR3 amino acids: CASSQVTREGLKEQFF. CDR3 nucleotide sequence: TGCGCCAGCAGCCAAGTCACGCGGGAGGGTTTAAAGGAGCAGTTCTTC.

V and J are TRBV19 and TRBJ2-1; D not certain. This CDR3 is 16 amino acids long. Germline CDR1 and CDR2: LNHDA and SQIVND (reference sequence). V was trimmed by 4 bases and J by 0 bases, leaving 13 bases between them. DNA for the CDR3: TGTGCCAGTAGTACCCTCGGGTGGAGCTCCTACAATGAGCAGTTCTTC. Translation gives CASSTLGWSSYNEQFF.

The gene calls are TRBV6-4 and TRBJ2-5; TRBD2 agrees at 9 bases. This CDR3 is 16 amino acids long. The V gene end was trimmed by 3 bases and the J gene end by 4 bases; junction bases not matched to a gene: 9. Germline loops: CDR1 MRHNA, CDR2 SNTAGT. The CDR3 region has the DNA TGTGCCAGCAGTGAGCTAGCGGGATCTGGCAGAGAGACCCAGTACTTC. The encoded protein is CASSELAGSGRETQYF.

This clone appeared once. The CDR3 region is CASSMMLGEETQYF. CDR3 coding DNA: TGTGCCAGTAGTATGATGTTAGGGGAAGAGACCCAGTACTTC. The chain joins TRBV19 to TRBJ2-5; D perhaps matches TRBD1 (5 bases). Deletions cut 3 bases from V and 3 bases from J, with 11 bases between. The length of the CDR3 is 14 residues. In germline, CDR1 is LNHDA, CDR2 SQIVND (reference sequence).

There are a few counts of this clone. V usage is TRBV6-1 and J usage is TRBJ1-2, with 11 positions matching TRBD1. This CDR3 is built from 17 residues. CDR1 and CDR2 (germline): MNHNS, SASEGT. V lost 3 bases, J lost 4 bases, and 10 bases stayed unmatched. CDR3 sequence: CASSDRLRTGGAYGYTF. As DNA, the CDR3 is TGTGCCAGCAGTGACCGGCTTCGGACAGGGGGCGCCTATGGCTACACCTTC.

CDR3: CASSLNNEQFF. The CDR3 region has the DNA TGTGCCAGCAGCTTAAACAATGAGCAGTTCTTC. The chain is built from TRBV5-4 and TRBJ2-1, with unresolved D. CDR3 length: 11 amino acids. The germline V gene has CDR1 SGHNT and CDR2 YYREEE (reference sequence). V was trimmed by 2 bases and J by 5 bases, leaving 2 bases between them.

There are many counts of this clone. V usage is TRBV4-1 and J usage is TRBJ1-3, with a possible D match to TRBD1 (5 bases). The CDR3 runs to 15 residues. Germline V gene data show CDR1 as MGHRA and CDR2 as YSYEKL. The V end lost 0 bases, the J end lost 3 bases, and 9 bases lay between the germline ends. The CDR3 bases are TGCGCCAGCAGCCAAGATGGGGCAGATGGAAACACCATATATTTT. Translated, it gives CASSQDGADGNTIYF.

The chain joins TRBV14 to TRBJ2-7; perhaps TRBD2 as D (6 bases). CDR3 size: 15 residues. V was shortened by 0 bases and J by 2 bases, with 11 bases between the two germline ends. The germline V gene has CDR1 SGHDN and CDR2 FVKESK. The CDR3 DNA sequence: TGTGCCAGCAGCCAAGAAGGCGGAGGGACCTACGAGCAGTACTTC. This codes for CASSQEGGGTYEQYF.

This clone was recorded only once. The V call is TRBV15, the J call TRBJ2-7; TRBD1 might be the D (6 bases). Germline assignment: CDR1 LNHNV and CDR2 YYDKDF (reference sequence). V was shortened by 0 bases and J by 5 bases, with 11 bases between the two germline ends. This CDR3 spans 14 amino acids. The chain's CDR3 is CATSRDRPGDEQYF. CDR3 sequence (DNA): TGTGCCACCAGCAGAGATCGTCCAGGGGACGAGCAGTACTTC.

The chain links TRBV29-1 to TRBJ2-3, with 8 bases fitting TRBD1. J lost 0 bases, V lost 1 base, and 9 bases had no gene match. Looked up from germline, CDR1 is SQVTM and CDR2 is ANQGSEA. This CDR3 has 17 residues. The CDR3 loop is CSVEVYLTGGSTDTQYF. The CDR3 DNA reads TGCAGCGTTGAAGTATATCTTACAGGGGGAAGCACAGATACGCAGTATTTT.

The chain has TRBV27 and TRBJ2-7; 9 nucleotides agree with TRBD1. This CDR3 region has 16 residues. Trimming at V came to 6 bases and at J to 2 bases, leaving 11 bases not matched to a gene. Germline CDR1 and CDR2: MNHEY and SMNVEV (reference sequence). CDR3 DNA sequence: TGTGCCAGCAGCAACCGGGACAGGGAATCCCCCTACGAGCAGTACTTC. It specifies CASSNRDRESPYEQYF.

The rearrangement uses TRBV2 and TRBJ2-7; no firm D call. Between the trimmed V and J ends, which lost 8 bases and 7 bases, there was a span of 21 bases. The germline gives CDR1 SNHLY, CDR2 FYNNEI. The CDR3 loop spans 14 amino acids. CDR3: CASAPWGYRVEQYF. In nucleotides, the CDR3 is TGTGCCAGCGCCCCGTGGGGATACCGCGTTGAGCAGTACTTC.

For this clone: It is likely a read error: a sequence one base away is far more abundant. The chain is built from TRBV5-1 and TRBJ2-7; 7 nucleotides agree with TRBD2. V lost 2 bases, J lost 6 bases, and 14 bases stayed unmatched. There are 16 residues in the CDR3. Germline loops: CDR1 SGHRS, CDR2 YFSETQ. The CDR3 region has the DNA TGCGCCAGCAGCTTACTTGCGGGAGTAGGGGTGGGCGAGCAGTACTTC. Its protein product is CASSLLAGVGVGEQYF.

The rearrangement links TRBV11-3 to TRBJ2-7, with D unresolved. Trimming stripped 5 bases from V and 0 bases from J, with 11 bases between. The CDR3 totals 14 residues. The germline gives CDR1 SGHNT, CDR2 YENEEA. The CDR3 DNA follows: TGTGCCAGCAGCCACGGACCGACCTCCTACGAGCAGTACTTC. Encoded protein: CASSHGPTSYEQYF.

The chain couples TRBV5-4 to TRBJ2-6; TRBD2 matches at 9 bases. Germline CDR1 reads SGHNT; CDR2 reads YYREEE (reference sequence). This CDR3 is 19 amino acids long. The V segment lost 0 bases and the J segment 0 bases; nucleotides outside the gene matches: 7. The chain's CDR3 is CASSLVLAGFLSGANVLTF. CDR3 bases: TGTGCCAGCAGCTTGGTGCTAGCGGGGTTTCTCTCTGGGGCCAACGTCCTGACTTTC.

The gene calls are TRBV4-1 and TRBJ2-7; 12 bases agree with TRBD2. This CDR3 region has 17 residues. With 1 base clipped from V and 5 bases from J, the junction kept 9 bases outside the gene matches. The germline CDR1 and CDR2 sequences are MGHRA and YSYEKL. CDR3 region: CASSQGWRLAGVNEQYF. In nucleotides, the CDR3 is TGCGCCAGCAGCCAAGGTTGGCGACTAGCGGGAGTGAACGAGCAGTACTTC.

CDR3 DNA: TGTGCCAGCAGCATTGACCCGGGACTAGCGGGGTACGAGCAGTACTTC. Protein product: CASSIDPGLAGYEQYF. The chain combines TRBV27 with TRBJ2-7; TRBD2 aligns across 13 bases. The CDR3 length is 16 residues. J lost 4 bases, V lost 6 bases, and 9 bases had no gene match. The V gene's germline CDR1 is MNHEY and CDR2 SMNVEV (reference sequence).